Below, 7 T cell receptor beta chains from the same sample are listed, as sequenced in a study of T-cell reconstitution after alpha-beta-depleted transplantation in children (dated by TCRdb to 2015 to 2016). Libraries were constructed by PCR. For sequencing, an Illumina HiSeq 2500 was employed. TCR library preparation used molecular barcoding, with unique molecular identifiers applied to normalize quantification of the TCRbeta repertoire. TCRdb reworked the public reads: Q25 trimming with fastp, MiXCR clone assembly, productive beta chains retained. Duplicate CDR3 protein sequences are folded into a single record with the most common DNA and genes. The sample contains about 690,000 distinct CDR3 sequences, approximately 15% of them found a single time. The ten largest account for approximately 1% of the sample. The specimen was PBMCs from the stem cell graft donor, collected from the stem cell graft. These receptors were taken from a human donor who donated a stem cell graft to a child with acute myeloid leukemia.

This clonotype was counted at least ten times. DNA of the CDR3: TGTGCCATCCCCGGCGAGCAGTACGTC. Translated: CAIPGEQYV. J is TRBJ2-7 and V is TRBV6-5; D gene unclear. The CDR3 extends over 9 amino acids. V was cut by 10 bases and J by 6 bases, with 7 bases left in between. The germline CDR1 and CDR2 sequences are MNHEY and SVGAGI.

This clonotype was seen many times. The chain carries TRBV7-8 and TRBJ1-5, with TRBD1 identical over 7 bases. This CDR3 region has 17 residues. Germline-derived CDR1 and CDR2 are SGHVS and FQNEAQ. V was clipped by 5 bases and J by 0 bases; unmatched bases: 10. The CDR3 spells CASSPRRQGYSNQPQHF. CDR3 DNA sequence: TGTGCCAGCAGCCCGCGCCGACAGGGCTATAGCAATCAGCCCCAGCATTTT.

This clonotype was detected ten times or more. The V and J genes are TRBV6-1 and TRBJ1-1; no reliable D call. V lost 4 bases, J lost 5 bases, and 11 bases lay in between. The CDR3 contains 13 residues. CDR1 and CDR2 from the germline V gene are MNHNS and SASEGT. The CDR3, as DNA: TGTGCCAGCAGTGCCCGGGGTGGAACTGAAGCTTTCTTT. It is translated as CASSARGGTEAFF.

The chain employs TRBV18 and TRBJ2-3; no definite D call. Germline CDR1 KGHSH, CDR2 LQKENI. The V and J ends lost 3 bases and 6 bases respectively, with 7 bases between them. This CDR3 region has 12 residues. In nucleotides, the CDR3 is TGTGCCAGCTCACCCGATCCGGATACGCAGTATTTT. The encoded protein is CASSPDPDTQYF.

The genes are TRBV6-1 and TRBJ1-1; tentatively, D is TRBD1 (5 bases). Germline V gene lookup returns CDR1 MNHNS and CDR2 SASEGT. V was trimmed by 7 bases and J by 5 bases, leaving 17 bases between them. The CDR3 spans 14 residues. The CDR3 DNA sequence: TGTGCCAGCACTACCGGAGCCGGGGCGACTGAAGCTTTCTTT. Amino acid sequence: CASTTGAGATEAFF.

At least ten counts were recorded for this clonotype. This chain uses TRBV29-1 with TRBJ1-1; D not resolved. Germline CDR1 SQVTM, CDR2 ANQGSEA. V gave up 5 bases and J gave up 11 bases, with 18 bases separating them. The CDR3 spans 12 residues. The CDR3 DNA reads as TGCAGCGTTCGTGCTGGGCGTGAAGTGGCTTTCTTT. Translation gives CSVRAGREVAFF.

At least ten counts were recorded for this clonotype. The chain joins TRBV20-1 to TRBJ2-7; 8 bases are a match to TRBD1. The junction had 5 bases not matched to a gene; V was cut back by 0 bases and J by 1 base. The CDR3 has 15 amino acids. The germline gives CDR1 DFQATT, CDR2 SNEGSKA (reference sequence). CDR3 in amino acids: CSARDRRTGSYEQYF. In DNA, the CDR3 is TGCAGTGCTAGAGATAGGAGGACAGGGTCCTACGAGCAGTACTTC.